This T cell receptor beta chain comes out of a study of cytomegalovirus exposure and HLA in healthy donors. PCR was performed using 60 Vbeta and 13 Jbeta primers. Sequencing used immunoSEQ multiplex PCR; TCRdb keeps in-frame clones, though not all of them. Of 90,000 to 100,000 clones in the sample, roughly 76% are singletons; the top ten hold 1.2%. The CDR3 totals 20 residues. Study-level points and caveats: The classifier reportedly diagnosed cytomegalovirus status with high sensitivity and specificity.

A remark on this clone: No antigen is known for it.

The chain joins TRBV21-1 to TRBJ2-7; the DNA was not compared with TRBD2, the D call given in the table. TRBV21-1 is assigned pseudogene status. The TCR originated in a female donor in good health and CMV-seronegative. Sequenced input: PBMCs. CDR3 loop: CASSARTSGRLGKSSYEQYF. The CDR3 nucleotides read TGTGCCAGCAGCGCCCGGACTAGCGGGAGGCTGGGTAAAAGCTCCTACGAGCAGTACTTC.